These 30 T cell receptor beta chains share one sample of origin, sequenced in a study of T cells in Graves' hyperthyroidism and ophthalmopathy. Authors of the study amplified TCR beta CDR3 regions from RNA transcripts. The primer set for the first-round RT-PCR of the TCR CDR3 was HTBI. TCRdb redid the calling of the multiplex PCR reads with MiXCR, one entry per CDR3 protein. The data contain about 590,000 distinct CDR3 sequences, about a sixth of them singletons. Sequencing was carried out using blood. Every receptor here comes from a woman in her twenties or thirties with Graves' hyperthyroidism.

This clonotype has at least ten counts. The CDR3 DNA follows: TGTGCCAGCAGCCCCAACAAGTTTAGCGGGAGGGTCTTTGGAGAGACCCAGTACTTC. Amino acid sequence: CASSPNKFSGRVFGETQYF. The chain joins TRBV11-2 to TRBJ2-5, with 11 nucleotides matching TRBD2. This CDR3 is 19 amino acids long. V was clipped by 5 bases and J by 4 bases; unmatched bases: 18. Germline V gives CDR1 SGHAT, CDR2 FQNNGV.

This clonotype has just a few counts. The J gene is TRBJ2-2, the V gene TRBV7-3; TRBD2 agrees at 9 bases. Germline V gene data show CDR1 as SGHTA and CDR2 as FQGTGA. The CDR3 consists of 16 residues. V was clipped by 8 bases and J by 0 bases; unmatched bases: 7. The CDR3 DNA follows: TGTGCCAGCGGAACAACTAGCGGGTCGAACACCGGGGAGCTGTTTTTT. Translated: CASGTTSGSNTGELFF.

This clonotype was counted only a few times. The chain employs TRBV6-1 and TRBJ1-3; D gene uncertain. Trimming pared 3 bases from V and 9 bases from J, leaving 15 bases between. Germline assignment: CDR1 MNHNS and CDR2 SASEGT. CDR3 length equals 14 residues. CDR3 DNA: TGTGCCAGCAGTGAGAAGACGGCCGCACTCACCATATATTTT. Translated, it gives CASSEKTAALTIYF.

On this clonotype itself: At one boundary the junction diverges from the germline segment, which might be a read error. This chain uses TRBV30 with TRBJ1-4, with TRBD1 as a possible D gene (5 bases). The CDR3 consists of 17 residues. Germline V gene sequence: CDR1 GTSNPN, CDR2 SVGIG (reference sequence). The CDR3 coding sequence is TGTGCCTGGAGTGTATTCGGGACCTCTGAGGCTAATGGAAAACTGTTTTTT. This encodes CAWSVFGTSEANGKLFF.

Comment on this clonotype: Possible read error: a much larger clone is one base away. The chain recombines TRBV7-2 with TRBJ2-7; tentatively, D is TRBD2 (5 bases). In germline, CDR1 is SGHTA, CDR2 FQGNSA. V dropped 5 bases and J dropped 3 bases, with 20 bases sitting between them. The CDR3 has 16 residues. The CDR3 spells CASSHTGSGGCYEQYF. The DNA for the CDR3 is TGTGCCAGCAGCCACACGGGGTCAGGAGGTTGCTACGAGCAGTACTTC.

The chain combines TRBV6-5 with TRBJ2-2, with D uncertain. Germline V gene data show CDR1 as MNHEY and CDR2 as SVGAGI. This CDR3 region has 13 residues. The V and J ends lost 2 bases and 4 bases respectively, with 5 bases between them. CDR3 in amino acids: CASSYQSTGELFF. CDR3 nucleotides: TGTGCCAGCAGTTACCAGAGCACCGGGGAGCTGTTTTTT.

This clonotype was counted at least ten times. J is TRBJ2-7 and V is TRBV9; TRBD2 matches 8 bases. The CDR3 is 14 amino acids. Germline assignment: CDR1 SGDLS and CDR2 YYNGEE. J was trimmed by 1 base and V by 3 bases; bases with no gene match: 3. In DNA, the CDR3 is TGTGCCAGCAGCGCGGGACTAGGGTCCTACGAGCAGTACTTC. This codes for CASSAGLGSYEQYF.

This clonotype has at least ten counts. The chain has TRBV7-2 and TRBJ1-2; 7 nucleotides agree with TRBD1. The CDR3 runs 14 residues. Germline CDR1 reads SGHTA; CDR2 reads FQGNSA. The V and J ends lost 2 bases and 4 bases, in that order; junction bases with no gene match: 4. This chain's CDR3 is CASSLKGGGYGYTF. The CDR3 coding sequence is TGTGCCAGCAGCTTAAAAGGGGGCGGCTATGGCTACACCTTC.

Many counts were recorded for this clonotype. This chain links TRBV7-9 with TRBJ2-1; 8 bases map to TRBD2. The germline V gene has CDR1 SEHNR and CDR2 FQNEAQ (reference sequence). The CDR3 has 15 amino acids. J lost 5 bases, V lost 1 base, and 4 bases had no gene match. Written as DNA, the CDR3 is TGTGCCAGCAGCTTAGTCCCGGGACTAGACAATGAGCAGTTCTTC. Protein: CASSLVPGLDNEQFF.

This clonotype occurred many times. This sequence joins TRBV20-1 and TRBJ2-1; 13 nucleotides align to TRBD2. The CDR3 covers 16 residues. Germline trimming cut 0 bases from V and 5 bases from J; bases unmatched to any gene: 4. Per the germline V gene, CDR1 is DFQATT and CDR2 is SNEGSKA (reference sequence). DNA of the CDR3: TGCAGTGCTAGAGAGGGACTAGCGGGAAATGACAATGAGCAGTTCTTC. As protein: CSAREGLAGNDNEQFF.

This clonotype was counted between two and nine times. The CDR3 reads CASSRTSGRDEQYF. The CDR3 coding sequence is TGTGCCAGCAGTCGGACTAGCGGGAGAGACGAGCAGTACTTC. This chain uses TRBV6-1 with TRBJ2-7; 13 positions agree with TRBD2. Germline V gives CDR1 MNHNS, CDR2 SASEGT. The trim removed 5 bases at V and 5 bases at J, leaving 3 bases unmatched. This CDR3 contains 14 residues.

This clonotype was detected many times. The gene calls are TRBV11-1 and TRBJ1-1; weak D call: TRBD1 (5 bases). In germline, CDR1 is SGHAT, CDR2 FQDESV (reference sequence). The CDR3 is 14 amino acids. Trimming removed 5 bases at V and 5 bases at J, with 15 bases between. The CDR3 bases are TGTGCCAGCAGCCCCCCAGGGATGCGGACTGAAGCTTTCTTT. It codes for CASSPPGMRTEAFF.

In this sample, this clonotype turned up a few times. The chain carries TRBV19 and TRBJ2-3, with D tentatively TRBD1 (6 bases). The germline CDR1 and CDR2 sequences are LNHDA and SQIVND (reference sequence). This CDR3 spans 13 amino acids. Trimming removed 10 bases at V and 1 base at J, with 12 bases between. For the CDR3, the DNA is TGTGCCACCGGACAGTTGGGCACAGATACGCAGTATTTT. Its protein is CATGQLGTDTQYF. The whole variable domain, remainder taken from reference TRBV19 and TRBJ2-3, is DGGITQSPKYLFRKEGQNVTLSCEQNLNHDAMYWYRQDPGQGLRLIYYSQIVNDFQKGDIAEGYSVSREKKESFPLTVTSAQKNPTAFYLCATGQLGTDTQYFGPGTRLTVL.

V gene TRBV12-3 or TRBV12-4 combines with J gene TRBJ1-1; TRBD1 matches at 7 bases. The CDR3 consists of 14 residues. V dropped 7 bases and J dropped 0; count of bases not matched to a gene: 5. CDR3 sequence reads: CASTRTGMNTEAFF. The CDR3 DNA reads TGTGCCAGCACGCGGACAGGCATGAACACTGAAGCTTTCTTT.

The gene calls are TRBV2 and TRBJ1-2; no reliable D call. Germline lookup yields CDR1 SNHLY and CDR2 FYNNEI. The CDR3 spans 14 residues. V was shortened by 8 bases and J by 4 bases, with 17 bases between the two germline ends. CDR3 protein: CASGQDSVPYGYTF. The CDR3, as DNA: TGTGCCAGCGGGCAGGATTCGGTACCCTATGGCTACACCTTC.

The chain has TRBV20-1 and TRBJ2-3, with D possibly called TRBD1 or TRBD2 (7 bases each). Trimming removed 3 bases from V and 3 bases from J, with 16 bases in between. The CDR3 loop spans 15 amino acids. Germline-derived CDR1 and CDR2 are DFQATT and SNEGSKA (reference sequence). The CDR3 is CSASASQGGTDTQYF. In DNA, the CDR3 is TGCAGTGCTAGTGCCTCGCAGGGGGGGACAGATACGCAGTATTTT.

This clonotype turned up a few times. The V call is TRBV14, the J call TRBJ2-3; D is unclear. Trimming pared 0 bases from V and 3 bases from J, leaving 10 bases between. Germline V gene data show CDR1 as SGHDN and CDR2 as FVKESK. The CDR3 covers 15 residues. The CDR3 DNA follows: TGTGCCAGCAGCCAAGAATCACCTGAAACAGATACGCAGTATTTT. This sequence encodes CASSQESPETDTQYF.

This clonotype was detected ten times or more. The CDR3 reads CASSSTGTVSNQPQHF. The CDR3 bases are TGTGCCAGCAGCTCGACCGGGACAGTAAGCAATCAGCCCCAGCATTTT. The rearrangement links TRBV7-8 to TRBJ1-5; the match to TRBD1 covers 7 bases. Germline trimming cut 4 bases from V and 1 base from J; bases unmatched to any gene: 7. The CDR3 is 16 residues long. Per the germline V gene, CDR1 is SGHVS and CDR2 is FQNEAQ.

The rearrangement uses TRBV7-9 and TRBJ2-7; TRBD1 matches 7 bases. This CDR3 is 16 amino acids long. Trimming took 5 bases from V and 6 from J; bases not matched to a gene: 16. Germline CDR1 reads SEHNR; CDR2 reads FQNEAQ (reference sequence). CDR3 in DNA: TGTGCCAGCAGCCAAAGAGGGACAGAGAGTCTACGCGAGCAGTACTTC. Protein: CASSQRGTESLREQYF. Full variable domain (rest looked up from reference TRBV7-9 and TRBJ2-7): DTGVSQNPRHKITKRGQNVTFRCDPISEHNRLYWYRQTLGQGPEFLTYFQNEAQLEKSRLLSDRFSAERPKGSFSTLEIQRTEQGDSAMYLCASSQRGTESLREQYFGPGTRLTVT.

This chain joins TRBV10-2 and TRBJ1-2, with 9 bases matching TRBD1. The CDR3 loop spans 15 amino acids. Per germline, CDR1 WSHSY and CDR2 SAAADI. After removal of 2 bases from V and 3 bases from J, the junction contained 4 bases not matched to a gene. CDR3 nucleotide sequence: TGCGCCAGCAGTGAGAATTGGACAGGGGACTATGGCTACACCTTC. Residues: CASSENWTGDYGYTF.

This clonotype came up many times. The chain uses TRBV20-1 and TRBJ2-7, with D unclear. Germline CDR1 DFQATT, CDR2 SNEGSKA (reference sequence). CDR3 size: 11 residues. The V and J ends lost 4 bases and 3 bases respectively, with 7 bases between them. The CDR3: CSAIPSYEQYF. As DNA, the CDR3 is TGCAGTGCTATCCCAAGCTACGAGCAGTACTTC.

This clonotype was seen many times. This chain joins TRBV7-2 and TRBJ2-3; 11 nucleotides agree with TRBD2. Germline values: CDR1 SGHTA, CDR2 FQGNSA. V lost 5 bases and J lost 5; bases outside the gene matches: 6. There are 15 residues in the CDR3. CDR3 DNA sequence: TGTGCCAGCAGCCCCCACGGACTAGCGGGAGATACGCAGTATTTT. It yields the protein CASSPHGLAGDTQYF.

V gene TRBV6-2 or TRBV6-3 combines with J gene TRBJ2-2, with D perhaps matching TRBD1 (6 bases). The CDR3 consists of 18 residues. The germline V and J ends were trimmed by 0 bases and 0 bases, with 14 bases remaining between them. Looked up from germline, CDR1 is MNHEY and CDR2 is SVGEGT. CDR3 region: CASSYSGQGFANTGELFF. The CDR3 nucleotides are TGTGCCAGCAGTTACTCGGGACAAGGGTTCGCGAACACCGGGGAGCTGTTTTTT.

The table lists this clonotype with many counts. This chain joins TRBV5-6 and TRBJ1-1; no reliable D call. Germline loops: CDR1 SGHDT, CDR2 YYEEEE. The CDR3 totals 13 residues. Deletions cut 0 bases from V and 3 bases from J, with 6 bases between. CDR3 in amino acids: CASSLERDTEAFF. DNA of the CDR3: TGTGCCAGCAGCTTGGAGCGGGACACTGAAGCTTTCTTT.

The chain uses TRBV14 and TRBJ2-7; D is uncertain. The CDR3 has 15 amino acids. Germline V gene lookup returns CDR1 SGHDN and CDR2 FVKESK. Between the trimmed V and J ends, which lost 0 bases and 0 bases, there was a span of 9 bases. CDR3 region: CASSQDNWSSYEQYF. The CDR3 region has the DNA TGTGCCAGCAGCCAAGATAACTGGAGCTCCTACGAGCAGTACTTC. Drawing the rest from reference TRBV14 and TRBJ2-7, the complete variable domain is EAGVTQFPSHSVIEKGQTVTLRCDPISGHDNLYWYRRVMGKEIKFLLHFVKESKQDESGMPNNRFLAERTGGTYSTLKVQPAELEDSGVYFCASSQDNWSSYEQYFGPGTRLTVT.

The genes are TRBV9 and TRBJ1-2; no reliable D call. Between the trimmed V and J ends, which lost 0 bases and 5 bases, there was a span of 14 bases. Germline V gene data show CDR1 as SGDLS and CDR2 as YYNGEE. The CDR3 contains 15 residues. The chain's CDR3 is CASSVGAAYAYGYTF. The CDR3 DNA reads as TGTGCCAGCAGCGTAGGGGCGGCTTATGCTTATGGCTACACCTTC.

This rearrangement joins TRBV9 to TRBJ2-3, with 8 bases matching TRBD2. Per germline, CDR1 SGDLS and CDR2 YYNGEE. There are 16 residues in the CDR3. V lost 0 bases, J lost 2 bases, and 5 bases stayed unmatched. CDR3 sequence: CASSVGIAGFTDTQYF. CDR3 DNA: TGTGCCAGCAGCGTAGGAATAGCGGGATTCACAGATACGCAGTATTTT.

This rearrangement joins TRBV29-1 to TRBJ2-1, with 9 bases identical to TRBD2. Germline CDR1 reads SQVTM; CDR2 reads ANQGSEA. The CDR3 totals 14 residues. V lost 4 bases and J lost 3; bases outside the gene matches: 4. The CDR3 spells CSVAPSGIYNEQFF. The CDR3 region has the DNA TGCAGCGTTGCCCCTAGCGGGATCTACAATGAGCAGTTCTTC.

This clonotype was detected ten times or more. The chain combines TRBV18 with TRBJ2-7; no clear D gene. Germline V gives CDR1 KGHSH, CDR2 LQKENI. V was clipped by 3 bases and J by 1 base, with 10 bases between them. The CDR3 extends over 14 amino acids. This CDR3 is CASSPSGRSYEQYF. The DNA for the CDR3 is TGTGCCAGCTCACCTAGTGGCAGATCCTACGAGCAGTACTTC.

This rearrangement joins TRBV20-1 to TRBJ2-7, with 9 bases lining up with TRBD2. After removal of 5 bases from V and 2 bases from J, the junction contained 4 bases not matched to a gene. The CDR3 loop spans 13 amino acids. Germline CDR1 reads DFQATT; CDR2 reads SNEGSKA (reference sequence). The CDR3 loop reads CSASTSGTYEQYF. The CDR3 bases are TGCAGTGCTTCGACTAGCGGTACCTACGAGCAGTACTTC.